Listed below are T cell receptor beta chains from one sample, sequenced in a study of T cell changes during pregnancy in multiple sclerosis. Sequenced by immunoSEQ multiplex PCR; TCRdb stores in-frame clones only, minus some. The profile covers 30,000 or so clones, with roughly 90% appearing a single time and roughly 9.7% taken by the ten largest. The sequencing used CD8+ T cells from peripheral blood mononuclear cells, collected in the first trimester of pregnancy. Receptor source: a female donor with multiple sclerosis, enrolled in a pregnancy study. Both conserved end residues are part of each CDR3. The D gene is left open where the match is weak. Some rows mark clone size as missing; the rest say once, few, many or name a class of expanded clone.

J gene: TRBJ2-2
D gene: TRBD1
clone size: few
V gene: TRBV19
CDR3 protein: CASSIDRVSGELFF

J gene: TRBJ2-3
D gene: TRBD2
clone size: NA
V gene: TRBV4-1
CDR3 protein: CASSQLTSGASDTQYF

J gene: TRBJ1-2
D gene: TRBD1
clone size: NA
V gene: TRBV6-5
CDR3 protein: CASSADRDYGYTF

J gene: TRBJ2-7
D gene: TRBD2
clone size: NA
V gene: TRBV6-1
CDR3 protein: CASSDDHGGGYEQYF

J gene: TRBJ1-5
D gene: NA
clone size: NA
V gene: TRBV4-2
CDR3 protein: CASSQDLEGSQPQHF

J gene: TRBJ2-2
D gene: TRBD2
clone size: NA
V gene: TRBV7-8
CDR3 protein: CASSLYISGRDDTGELFF

J gene: TRBJ2-2
D gene: TRBD2
clone size: NA
V gene: TRBV4-3
CDR3 protein: CASSQEVSGGGSGELFF

J gene: TRBJ2-2
D gene: NA
clone size: NA
V gene: TRBV5-8
CDR3 protein: CASDTYTGELFF

J gene: TRBJ1-4
D gene: TRBD1
clone size: NA
V gene: TRBV5-1
CDR3 protein: CASSYIPTGEGEKLFF

J gene: TRBJ2-3
D gene: TRBD2
clone size: NA
V gene: TRBV5-1
CDR3 protein: CASSALAGASTDTQYF

J gene: TRBJ1-2
D gene: NA
clone size: NA
V gene: TRBV5-8
CDR3 protein: CASSLTLQGFDYGYTF

J gene: TRBJ2-7
D gene: NA
clone size: NA
V gene: TRBV27
CDR3 protein: CASRGAGSYEQYF

J gene: TRBJ2-7
D gene: TRBD2
clone size: once
V gene: TRBV27
CDR3 protein: CASSLLLAGPYEQYF

J gene: TRBJ2-2
D gene: NA
clone size: NA
V gene: TRBV27
CDR3 protein: CASSLSLGTGELFF

J gene: TRBJ1-2
D gene: NA
clone size: NA
V gene: TRBV19
CDR3 protein: CASSGGAHGYTF

J gene: TRBJ2-3
D gene: NA
clone size: NA
V gene: TRBV2
CDR3 protein: CASRSEPGLADTQYF

J gene: TRBJ1-1
D gene: NA
clone size: NA
V gene: TRBV21-1
CDR3 protein: CASSKRTGDTMNTEAFF

J gene: TRBJ2-1
D gene: TRBD2
clone size: NA
V gene: TRBV27
CDR3 protein: CASSLSGGTYNEQFF

J gene: TRBJ2-5
D gene: NA
clone size: NA
V gene: TRBV28
CDR3 protein: CASSLSVETQYF

J gene: TRBJ2-1
D gene: NA
clone size: NA
V gene: TRBV13
CDR3 protein: CASSFYRVDNEQFF

J gene: TRBJ2-5
D gene: TRBD2
clone size: NA
V gene: TRBV7-8
CDR3 protein: CASSRNQWREVVTQYF

J gene: TRBJ2-3
D gene: TRBD2
clone size: once
V gene: TRBV19
CDR3 protein: CASSIISGAGGTTDTQYF

J gene: TRBJ1-6
D gene: NA
clone size: once
V gene: TRBV27
CDR3 protein: CASTGQLNSPLHF

J gene: TRBJ1-1
D gene: NA
clone size: NA
V gene: TRBV7-3
CDR3 protein: CASSPQGWDTEAFF

J gene: TRBJ1-1
D gene: TRBD1
clone size: NA
V gene: TRBV6-1
CDR3 protein: CASLPIDRGTFF

J gene: TRBJ1-1
D gene: TRBD1
clone size: NA
V gene: TRBV7-3
CDR3 protein: CASSRGQGLAAFF

J gene: TRBJ2-5
D gene: TRBD1
clone size: NA
V gene: TRBV5-6
CDR3 protein: CASSGTGHYQETQYF

J gene: TRBJ2-3
D gene: TRBD2
clone size: NA
V gene: TRBV7-9
CDR3 protein: CASSEIRDYTDTQYF

J gene: TRBJ2-2
D gene: NA
clone size: NA
V gene: TRBV27
CDR3 protein: CASSLSWGHTGELFF

J gene: TRBJ2-2
D gene: NA
clone size: NA
V gene: TRBV27
CDR3 protein: CASSRNRAGELFF

J gene: TRBJ1-2
D gene: TRBD1
clone size: NA
V gene: TRBV7-9
CDR3 protein: CASSLGQGGHYGYTF

J gene: TRBJ2-5
D gene: NA
clone size: NA
V gene: TRBV7-2
CDR3 protein: CASSLDGGAQETQYF

J gene: TRBJ2-1
D gene: TRBD2
clone size: NA
V gene: TRBV30
CDR3 protein: CAWSPSSGDADEQFF

J gene: TRBJ2-1
D gene: TRBD2
clone size: NA
V gene: TRBV2
CDR3 protein: CASSGRDYHNEQFF

J gene: TRBJ2-1
D gene: TRBD2
clone size: NA
V gene: TRBV2
CDR3 protein: CASSHVETSVNNEQFF

J gene: TRBJ1-1
D gene: NA
clone size: few
V gene: TRBV6-5
CDR3 protein: CASGLLGRMSDEAFF

J gene: TRBJ1-1
D gene: NA
clone size: few
V gene: TRBV7-3
CDR3 protein: CASSLMSGGETEAFF

J gene: TRBJ1-3
D gene: NA
clone size: NA
V gene: TRBV13
CDR3 protein: CASSLTGSGNTIYF

J gene: TRBJ2-3
D gene: NA
clone size: NA
V gene: TRBV7-3
CDR3 protein: CASSLVGGSTDTQYF

J gene: TRBJ2-7
D gene: TRBD1
clone size: NA
V gene: TRBV11-3
CDR3 protein: CASSLVGTGGYEQYF

J gene: TRBJ2-1
D gene: TRBD1
clone size: NA
V gene: TRBV5-5
CDR3 protein: CASSTGQGLDEQFF

J gene: TRBJ1-3
D gene: TRBD1
clone size: NA
V gene: TRBV2
CDR3 protein: CASLGDSSGNTIYF

J gene: TRBJ1-1
D gene: NA
clone size: NA
V gene: TRBV7-9
CDR3 protein: CASVRGGLDGEAFF

J gene: TRBJ2-7
D gene: NA
clone size: NA
V gene: TRBV13
CDR3 protein: CASSLESAAPYEQYF

J gene: TRBJ2-7
D gene: NA
clone size: NA
V gene: TRBV28
CDR3 protein: CASSTAGYEQYF

J gene: TRBJ2-7
D gene: NA
clone size: NA
V gene: TRBV25-1
CDR3 protein: CASSEYPGDTSYEQYF